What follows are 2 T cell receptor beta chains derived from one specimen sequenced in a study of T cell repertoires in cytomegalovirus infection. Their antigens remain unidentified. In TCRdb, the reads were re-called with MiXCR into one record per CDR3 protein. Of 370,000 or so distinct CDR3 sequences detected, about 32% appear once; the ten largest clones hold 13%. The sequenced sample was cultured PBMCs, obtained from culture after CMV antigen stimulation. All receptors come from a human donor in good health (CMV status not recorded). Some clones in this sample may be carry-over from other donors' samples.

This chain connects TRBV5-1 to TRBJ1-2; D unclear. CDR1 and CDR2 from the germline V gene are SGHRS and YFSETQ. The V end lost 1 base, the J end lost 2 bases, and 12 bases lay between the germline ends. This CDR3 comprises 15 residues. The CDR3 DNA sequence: TGCGCCAGCAGCTTGACAGACTCATCAAACTATGGCTACACCTTC. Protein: CASSLTDSSNYGYTF.

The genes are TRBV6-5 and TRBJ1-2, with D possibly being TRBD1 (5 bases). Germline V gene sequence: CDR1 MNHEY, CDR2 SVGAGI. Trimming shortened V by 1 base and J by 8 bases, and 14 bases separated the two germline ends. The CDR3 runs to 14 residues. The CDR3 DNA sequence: TGTGCCAGCAGTTACTGGGGAGGGGCGCAAGGCTACACCTTC. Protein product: CASSYWGGAQGYTF.